This T cell receptor beta chain is drawn from a study of blood T cell repertoires in COVID-19. Study-wide context: Sites in the United States, Italy and Spain provided acute and convalescent COVID-19 samples. In each case, the material was cDNA or gDNA derived from T cells, B-cell-depleted T cells, or PBMCs.

In the original processing: Quantification of nucleated cells was approximated via reference gene primer amplification. The protocol was immunoSEQ multiplex PCR, while the TCRdb copy is restricted to in-frame clones and leaves out a portion. D and trimming come from the DNA, and the V and J calls and clone size come from that table. The repertoire holds 130,000 to 150,000 clones, with around four fifths as singletons. Sequencing was done on a sample of peripheral blood. The source is a human donor in a cohort sampled during active COVID-19.

The CDR3 DNA follows: TGTGCCAGCAGCTGGGGACAGGGTTCGGACTATAATTCACCCCTCCACTTT. Protein product: CASSWGQGSDYNSPLHF. This rearrangement joins TRBV7-9 to TRBJ1-6; 9 bases map to TRBD1. Germline V gene lookup returns CDR1 SEHNR and CDR2 FQNEAQ (reference sequence). With 4 bases clipped from V and 3 bases from J, the junction kept 7 bases outside the gene matches. The CDR3 has 17 residues.